Sequencing of this T cell receptor beta chain was carried out in a study of T cells in Graves' hyperthyroidism and ophthalmopathy. Authors of the study amplified TCR beta CDR3 regions from RNA transcripts. RT-PCR in the first round (using the HTBI primer set) targeted the TCR CDR3. TCRdb fed the multiplex PCR reads into MiXCR, producing one record per CDR3 protein. The sample yields about 560,000 distinct CDR3 sequences, approximately 15% seen once. The CDR3 has 16 amino acids. The V end was cut by 3 bases, the J end by 6 bases, with 18 bases between. This clonotype has a count of ten or more. This clonotype was obtained from a woman aged 18-29 years with Graves' hyperthyroidism. The sample was blood. The rearrangement uses TRBV12-3 or TRBV12-4 and TRBJ1-5; D is uncertain. The CDR3, as DNA: TGTGCCAGCAGTTTCGGCAGATTCTCCCCCCTTCAGCCCCAGCATTTT. Its protein product is CASSFGRFSPLQPQHF.